This TCR beta chain derives from a study of blood T cell repertoires in COVID-19. Study-level information: Samples of COVID-19 (acute and convalescent) were obtained from the United States, Italy and Spain. Nucleic acid was either cDNA or gDNA, and it came from T cells, B-cell-depleted T cells, or PBMCs.

The CDR3 is made up of 13 amino acids. V was shortened by 0 bases and J by 7 bases, with 7 bases between the two germline ends. The germline V gene has CDR1 MNHNY and CDR2 SVGAGI (reference sequence). Sequenced by immunoSEQ multiplex PCR; TCRdb stores in-frame clones only, minus some. The data show a few hundred thousand clones, 87% seen once. In the case of this clone: This sample also contains other DNA sequences that code for the same CDR3.

This chain uses TRBV6-6 with TRBJ1-5; no clear D gene. This sequence was found in a woman in her fifties or sixties who had recovered from COVID-19. Sequenced sample: peripheral blood. CDR3 DNA sequence: TGTGCCAGCAGTTACTCACGGGGACAGCCCCAGCATTTT. This gives the protein CASSYSRGQPQHF.